This T cell receptor (beta chain) was sequenced during a study of T cell responses to AZD1222 COVID-19 vaccine. Clones were sequenced by immunoSEQ multiplex PCR, and TCRdb holds only the in-frame ones, with some missing. This table has over 150,000 clones, 86% appearing once. CDR3 length: 15 residues. CDR1 is SNHLY, CDR2 FYNNEI, per germline. Trimming left V 2 bases short and J 0 bases short, with 5 bases between. Study findings and constraints: Possibly, clonal diversity was underestimated; donors were largely white British and included more females.

Comments on this clone: Its target is unknown.

The sequence came from an adult in good health. This chain uses TRBV2 with TRBJ1-6; the D is unclear. This specimen consisted of peripheral blood, obtained on day 0 of MenACWY control vaccination. The CDR3 DNA sequence: TGTGCCAGCAGTGAAACGGGCTCCTATAATTCACCCCTCCACTTT. It yields the protein CASSETGSYNSPLHF.